The source of this T cell receptor (beta chain) is a study of PD-1 blockade in classical Hodgkin lymphoma. The study's findings and limits: Relapsed/refractory patients reportedly had the lowest baseline TCR diversity, below newly diagnosed patients, who were below healthy donors. Later analyses included only patients treated at least 1 year post-ASCT. Patients with a complete response exhibited baseline diversity comparable to newly diagnosed patients. By C4D1, CD4+ diversity increased significantly, especially in complete responders.

Remarks on this clone: The antigen remains unidentified.

Assay: immunoSEQ multiplex PCR; the TCRdb copy retains only in-frame clones and omits some. The sample yields just over 60,000 clones, approximately 88% seen once. The CDR3 spans 14 residues. Trimming shortened V by 3 bases and J by 8 bases, and 16 bases separated the two germline ends. The germline V gene encodes CDR1 PRHDT and CDR2 FYEKMQ (reference sequence). All patients experienced relapse after autologous stem cell transplantation, and brentuximab vedotin exposure was variable. The sequencing here drew on peripheral blood mononuclear cells (PBMCs), taken at baseline. The genes are TRBV13 and TRBJ1-2; D is perhaps TRBD1 (6 bases). This receptor was obtained from a human donor with classical Hodgkin lymphoma. In DNA form, the CDR3 reads TGTGCCAGCAGCTTCGGGTGGACAGATGGGGGCTACACCTTC. Translating gives CASSFGWTDGGYTF.